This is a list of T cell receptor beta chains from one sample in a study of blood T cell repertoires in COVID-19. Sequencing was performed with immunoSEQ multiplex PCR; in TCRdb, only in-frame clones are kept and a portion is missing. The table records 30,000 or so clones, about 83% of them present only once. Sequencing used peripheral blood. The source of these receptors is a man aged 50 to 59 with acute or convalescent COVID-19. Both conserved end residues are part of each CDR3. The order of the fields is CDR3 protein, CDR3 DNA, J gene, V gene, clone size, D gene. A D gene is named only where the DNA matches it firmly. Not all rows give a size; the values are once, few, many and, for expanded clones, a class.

CDR3 protein: CASSYRQDNYGYTF
CDR3 DNA: TGTGCCAGCAGTTACCGACAGGATAACTATGGCTACACCTTC
J gene: TRBJ1-2
V gene: TRBV6-5
clone size: -
D gene: -

CDR3 protein: CASSSVTDTQYF
CDR3 DNA: TGTGCCAGCAGTTCTGTCACAGATACGCAGTATTTT
J gene: TRBJ2-3
V gene: TRBV12-3/TRBV12-4
clone size: -
D gene: -

CDR3 protein: CASSLAMDSYEQYF
CDR3 DNA: TGTGCCAGCAGCTTAGCCATGGACAGCTACGAGCAGTACTTC
J gene: TRBJ2-7
V gene: TRBV7-9
clone size: -
D gene: -

CDR3 protein: CASSSNRQGNEFF
CDR3 DNA: TGTGCCAGCAGCTCCAATCGACAGGGCAACGAGTTCTTC
J gene: TRBJ2-1
V gene: TRBV7-8
clone size: few
D gene: TRBD1

CDR3 protein: CASSRGQGFDGYTF
CDR3 DNA: TGCGCCAGCAGTCGTGGACAGGGGTTTGATGGCTACACCTTC
J gene: TRBJ1-2
V gene: TRBV5-1
clone size: -
D gene: TRBD1

CDR3 protein: CASSSGQANYGYTF
CDR3 DNA: TGTGCCAGCAGCTCAGGACAGGCTAACTATGGCTACACCTTC
J gene: TRBJ1-2
V gene: TRBV5-5
clone size: -
D gene: TRBD1

CDR3 protein: CASSLGTRPQTGTQYF
CDR3 DNA: TGTGCCAGCTCACTCGGGACTAGACCTCAGACGGGGACCCAGTACTTC
J gene: TRBJ2-5
V gene: TRBV18
clone size: -
D gene: TRBD2

CDR3 protein: CATSSDRISRNTIYF
CDR3 DNA: TGTGCCACCAGCAGTGACAGGATCTCAAGAAACACCATATATTTT
J gene: TRBJ1-3
V gene: TRBV15
clone size: -
D gene: -

CDR3 protein: CASTGDRFEKLFF
CDR3 DNA: TGTGCCAGCACTGGAGACAGATTTGAAAAACTGTTTTTT
J gene: TRBJ1-4
V gene: TRBV2
clone size: once
D gene: -

CDR3 protein: CASRGLDRGANYGYTF
CDR3 DNA: TGTGCCAGCAGGGGATTGGACAGGGGAGCTAACTATGGCTACACCTTC
J gene: TRBJ1-2
V gene: TRBV25-1
clone size: -
D gene: TRBD1

CDR3 protein: CASSEGAGGPDTQYF
CDR3 DNA: TGTGCCAGCAGTGAAGGGGCGGGAGGGCCAGATACGCAGTATTTT
J gene: TRBJ2-3
V gene: TRBV6-4
clone size: -
D gene: TRBD2

CDR3 protein: CASSSGTGAEAFF
CDR3 DNA: TGTGCCAGCAGTTCCGGGACAGGGGCTGAAGCTTTCTTT
J gene: TRBJ1-1
V gene: TRBV12-3/TRBV12-4
clone size: -
D gene: TRBD1

CDR3 protein: CASSAFRDRGTGYGYTF
CDR3 DNA: TGTGCCAGCAGTGCATTCCGGGACAGGGGAACGGGCTATGGCTACACCTTC
J gene: TRBJ1-2
V gene: TRBV28
clone size: -
D gene: TRBD1

CDR3 protein: CAISKGTSGSGSTDTQYF
CDR3 DNA: TGTGCCATCAGTAAAGGGACTAGCGGGTCCGGGAGCACAGATACGCAGTATTTT
J gene: TRBJ2-3
V gene: TRBV10-3
clone size: -
D gene: TRBD2